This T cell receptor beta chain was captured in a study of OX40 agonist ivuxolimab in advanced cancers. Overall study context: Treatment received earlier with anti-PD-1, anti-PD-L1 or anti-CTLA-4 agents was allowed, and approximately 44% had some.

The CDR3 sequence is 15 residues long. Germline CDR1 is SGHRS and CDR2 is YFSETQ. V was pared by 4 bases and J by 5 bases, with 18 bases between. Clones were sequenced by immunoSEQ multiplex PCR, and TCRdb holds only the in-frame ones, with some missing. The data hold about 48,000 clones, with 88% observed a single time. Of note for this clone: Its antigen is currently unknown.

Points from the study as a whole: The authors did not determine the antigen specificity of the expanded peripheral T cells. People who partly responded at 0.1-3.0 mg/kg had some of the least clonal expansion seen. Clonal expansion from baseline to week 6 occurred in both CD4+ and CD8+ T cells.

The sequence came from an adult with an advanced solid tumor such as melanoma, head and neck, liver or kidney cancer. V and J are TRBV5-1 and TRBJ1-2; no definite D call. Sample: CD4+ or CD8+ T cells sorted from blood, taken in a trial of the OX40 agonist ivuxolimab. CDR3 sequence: CASSPRADFLYGYTF. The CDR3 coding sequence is TGCGCCAGCAGCCCCCGGGCAGATTTTCTATATGGCTACACCTTC.